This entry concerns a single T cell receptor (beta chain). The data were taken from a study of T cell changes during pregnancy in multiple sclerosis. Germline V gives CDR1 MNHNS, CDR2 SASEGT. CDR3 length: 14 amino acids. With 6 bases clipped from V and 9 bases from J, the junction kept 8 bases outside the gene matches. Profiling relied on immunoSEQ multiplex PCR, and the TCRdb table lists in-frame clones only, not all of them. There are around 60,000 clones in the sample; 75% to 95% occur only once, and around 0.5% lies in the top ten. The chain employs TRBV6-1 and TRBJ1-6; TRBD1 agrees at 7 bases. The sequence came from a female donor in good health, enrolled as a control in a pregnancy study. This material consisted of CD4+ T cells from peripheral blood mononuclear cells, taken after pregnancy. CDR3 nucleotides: TGTGCCAGCAGACAGGGGTTTCGCGGTTCACCCCTCCACTTT. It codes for CASRQGFRGSPLHF.